This paragraph reports one T cell receptor (beta chain). It lacks a known antigen. One base away there is no much larger clone; base qualities are not given. From V the trimming removes 7 bases and from J it removes 4 bases, while the gene matches leave 5 bases of the junction unaccounted for. Based on the germline V gene, the CDR1 and CDR2 sequences are MGHRA and YSYEKL. Measured from the cysteine to the phenylalanine, the CDR3 is 13 residues long. Kept here is only the CDR3 DNA, which spans 39 bases and is read in frame from base 1. The entry originates in a study of CD8+CD57+ T cells in acquired aplastic anemia (dated by TCRdb to 2017 to 2018). Study-level background: A mean of roughly 3.2 ug of DNA, ranging from roughly 0.18 to 30 ug, was extracted from sorted CD4+ and CD8+ cells. CD8+CD57+ expansion was defined as a frequency above the mean frequency observed in healthy subjects. What the work shows at the level of the full study, not this receptor alone: No significant difference in CD8+ Simpson's diversity was found between patients and healthy controls (P=0.060). Although some 28 CD8+ CDR3 sequences were shared by patients and controls, these sequences appeared highly expressed in patients and within the immunodominant clones of patients.

The patients picked for sequencing were ones in whom flow cytometry had shown an expansion of CD8+CD57+ cells. All patients had severe acquired aplastic anemia diagnosed by International Study of Aplastic Anemia and Agranulocytosis and Camitta criteria. Patients had received no therapy at the time of blood sampling. In the study, sorted CD4+ and CD8+ blood T cells from patients with severe aplastic anemia and from healthy subjects underwent deep sequencing of TCR repertoires. In the USA, patient enrollment took place under clinicaltrials.gov protocols 00001620, 01623167, 00001397, 00071045, 00081523 and 00961064. Ficoll-Paque density gradient centrifugation was used to isolate peripheral blood mononuclear cells. CD4+ and CD8+ T cells were sorted by FACS or magnetic beads before DNA extraction. Profiling of TCR beta VDJ combinations and CDR3 sequences used genomic DNA as the template. TCR repertoire sequencing was run on an Illumina HiSeq 2000. Per the original workflow: Repertoires were assessed using TRBV/TRBJ rearrangement plots, CDR3 size and DJ length profiles, and Simpson's diversity index. The immunodominant clone was defined as the most abundant DNA sequence in deep sequencing data. CDR3 amino acid sequences were checked for sharing between subjects and were compared against published repertoires and the VDJdb database. The public reads were quality trimmed at Q25 with fastp and then assembled into clones with MiXCR by TCRdb, keeping productive beta chains. Each record represents a unique CDR3 protein, reported with the most common genes and DNA among its rows. TCRdb, not the authors, supplied the V and J calls. The sample data list approximately 150,000 distinct CDR3 sequences, and 65% to 75% of these were observed just once. The ten largest clonotypes hold approximately 48% of the sample.

The V gene is TRBV4-1 and the J gene is TRBJ2-3, with TRBD2 identical over 7 junction bases. The sequenced sample was sorted CD4+, CD8+, or CD8+CD57+ T cells (not recorded which) from PBMCs. This sequence originates from a human donor with aplastic anemia. The sequenced DNA is TGCGCCAGCACCACTAGCGAGGCAGATACGCAGTATTTT. Its translation reads: CASTTSEADTQYF.